The sequence of this TCR beta chain was determined in a study of T-cell reconstitution after alpha-beta-depleted transplantation in children. Study-wide results and caveats: Approximately two months post-transplant, alpha-beta T cells reportedly originated from several hundred expanded graft clones. Some patients showed high day-60 TCRbeta diversity, which derived from surviving recipient T cells and thymic progenitors. One year post-transplant, T-cell counts and diversity were largely derived from T cells produced anew.

A few counts support this clonotype. The antigen is undetermined. The CDR3 is 17 amino acids. Trimming took 3 bases from V and 0 from J, leaving 15 bases between them. Germline V gene sequence: CDR1 LGHNA, CDR2 YNFKEQ. Using unique molecular identifiers, the investigators prepared the TCRbeta library. Each CDR3 protein is one row after TCRdb ran MiXCR on the PCR reads. The table lists fewer than 1 million distinct CDR3 sequences, around 15% of them singletons. V is TRBV4-2 and J is TRBJ2-4; D unresolved. The sample consisted of PBMCs, mostly from graft donor cells, taken 360 days after TCRalphabeta/CD19-depleted stem cell transplant. The sequence came from a male patient younger than 18 who had a stem cell transplant for acute lymphoblastic leukemia, so the T cells may come from the graft donor. The CDR3 region is CASSHFPRMRAKNIQYF. DNA for the CDR3: TGTGCCAGCAGCCACTTCCCACGGATGCGAGCCAAAAACATTCAGTACTTC.